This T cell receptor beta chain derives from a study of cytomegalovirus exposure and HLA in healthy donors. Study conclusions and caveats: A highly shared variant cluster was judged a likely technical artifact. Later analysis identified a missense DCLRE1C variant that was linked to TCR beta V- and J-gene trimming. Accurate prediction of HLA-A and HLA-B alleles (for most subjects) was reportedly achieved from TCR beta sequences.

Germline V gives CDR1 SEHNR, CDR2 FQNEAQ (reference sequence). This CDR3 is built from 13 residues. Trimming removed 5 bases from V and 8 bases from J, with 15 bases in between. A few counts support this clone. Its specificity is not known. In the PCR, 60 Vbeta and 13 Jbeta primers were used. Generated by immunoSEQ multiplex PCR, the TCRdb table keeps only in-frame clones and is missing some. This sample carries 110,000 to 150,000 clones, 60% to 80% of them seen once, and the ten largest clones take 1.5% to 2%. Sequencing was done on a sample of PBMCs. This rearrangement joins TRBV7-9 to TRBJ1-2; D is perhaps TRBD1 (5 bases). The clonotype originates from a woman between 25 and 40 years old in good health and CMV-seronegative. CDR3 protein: CASSLVGEEGYTF. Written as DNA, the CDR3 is TGTGCCAGCAGCCTAGTAGGGGAGGAGGGCTACACCTTC.